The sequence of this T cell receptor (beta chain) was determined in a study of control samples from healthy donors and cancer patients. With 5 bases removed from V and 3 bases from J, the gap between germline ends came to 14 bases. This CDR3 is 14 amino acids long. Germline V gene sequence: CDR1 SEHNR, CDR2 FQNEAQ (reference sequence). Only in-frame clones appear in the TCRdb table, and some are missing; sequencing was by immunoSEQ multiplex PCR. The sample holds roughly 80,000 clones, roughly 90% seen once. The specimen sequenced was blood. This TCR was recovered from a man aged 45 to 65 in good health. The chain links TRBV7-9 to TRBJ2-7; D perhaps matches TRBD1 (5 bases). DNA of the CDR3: TGTGCCAGCAGCCCCACCGCAGGGTACTACGAGCAGTACTTC. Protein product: CASSPTAGYYEQYF.